The 28 T cell receptor beta chains below come from one sample, sequenced in a study of CXCR3-negative and CXCR3-positive naive CD8 T cells. UMI-labeled TRB cDNA libraries were prepared by 5' RACE. TCRdb reanalyzed the 5' RACE reads and collapses them to one entry per CDR3 protein, without DNA. Reported are approximately 60,000 distinct CDR3 sequences; the ten largest clones contain less than 25%. Sequencing was carried out using memory CD8+ T cells from blood. Receptors originate from a human donor in good health. Some clones in this sample may be carry-over from other donors' samples.

The V call is TRBV5-5, the J call TRBJ1-6. This CDR3 is 17 amino acids long. The germline V gene has CDR1 SGHKS and CDR2 YYEKEE (reference sequence). CDR3 sequence reads: CASSLDSGSSYNSPLHF.

This chain connects TRBV7-6 to TRBJ2-3; TCRdb returns TRBD1, unconfirmable since there is no DNA. The germline gives CDR1 SGHVS, CDR2 FNYEAQ. The CDR3 totals 14 residues. The CDR3 protein is CASSWGAGEDTQYF. Full variable domain (missing parts from reference TRBV7-6 and TRBJ2-3): GAGVSQSPRYKVTKRGQDVALRCDPISGHVSLYWYRQALGQGPEFLTYFNYEAQQDKSGLPNDRFSAERPEGSISTLTIQRTEQRDSAMYRCASSWGAGEDTQYFGPGTRLTVL.

The chain combines TRBV6-2 or TRBV6-3 with TRBJ2-7; there is no DNA to check the TCRdb D call of TRBD2. CDR1 is MNHEY and CDR2 is SVGEGT in the germline V gene. This CDR3 contains 15 residues. The CDR3 region is CASSYDPGGSSEQYF.

The chain carries TRBV10-3 and TRBJ2-1; the TRBD2 assignment by TCRdb is unverifiable without DNA. There are 13 residues in the CDR3. Germline V CDR1 and CDR2: ENHRY, SYGVKD. CDR3 in amino acids: CAIRAGELDEQFF.

CDR3 protein: CASSLSVNYGYTF. This chain connects TRBV7-2 to TRBJ1-2. Germline lookup yields CDR1 SGHTA and CDR2 FQGNSA. The CDR3 runs 13 residues.

The chain has TRBV7-2 and TRBJ2-5. The CDR3 extends over 12 amino acids. The V gene's germline CDR1 is SGHTA and CDR2 FQGNSA. The CDR3 is CASSLSWETQYF.

The chain has TRBV12-3 or TRBV12-4 and TRBJ2-3; lacking DNA, the TRBD2 call made by TCRdb goes unchecked. The CDR3 is 15 amino acids. This CDR3 is CASSSGTTSTDTQYF.

Frequency places this clonotype as medium-sized. This CDR3 is CSVVARGTWMHTQYF. The chain links TRBV29-1 to TRBJ2-3; the D call from TCRdb, TRBD1, cannot be confirmed without DNA. CDR1 is SQVTM and CDR2 is ANQGSEA in the germline V gene. The CDR3 is made up of 15 amino acids.

This rearrangement joins TRBV9 to TRBJ2-7; the TCRdb D gene call, TRBD2, has no DNA to confirm it. This CDR3 has 16 amino acids. CDR1 and CDR2 from the germline V gene are SGDLS and YYNGEE. The CDR3 region is CASSVGLAGDSYEQYF.

The rearrangement uses TRBV7-9 and TRBJ2-1; the D gene TCRdb calls, TRBD1, cannot be checked with no DNA. The CDR3 has 13 residues. CDR1 SEHNR and CDR2 FQNEAQ come from the germline V gene (reference sequence). This CDR3 reads CASSPSDINEQFF.

V is TRBV5-6 and J is TRBJ1-5. Germline CDR1 and CDR2: SGHDT and YYEEEE. The CDR3 has 12 residues. The CDR3 loop reads CASSLGLQPQHF.

This chain joins TRBV7-8 and TRBJ1-2; the D gene TCRdb calls, TRBD1, cannot be checked with no DNA. The CDR3 is 16 residues long. The germline V gene has CDR1 SGHVS and CDR2 FQNEAQ. The CDR3 loop is CASTLKPGQGASGYTF.

The chain uses TRBV27 and TRBJ2-5. Germline CDR1 reads MNHEY; CDR2 reads SMNVEV (reference sequence). The CDR3 has 13 amino acids. CDR3 protein: CTSSLPDTETQYF.

This chain links TRBV4-1 with TRBJ2-7; TCRdb proposes TRBD1, but this gene call is untestable without DNA. Germline CDR1 is MGHRA and CDR2 is YSYEKL. This CDR3 is built from 14 residues. CDR3 protein: CASSHPTGKYEQYF.

This chain connects TRBV12-3 or TRBV12-4 to TRBJ1-1. The CDR3 extends over 12 amino acids. The CDR3 loop reads CASSWRGLQAFF.

V usage is TRBV29-1 and J usage is TRBJ2-7; TCRdb selects TRBD1, and the lack of DNA leaves this call unchecked. This CDR3 is 13 amino acids long. Germline CDR1 is SQVTM and CDR2 is ANQGSEA. The chain's CDR3 is CSAKGGVTYEQYF.

The chain has TRBV7-9 and TRBJ2-7; TCRdb's D call of TRBD2 is untestable without DNA. Per the germline V gene, CDR1 is SEHNR and CDR2 is FQNEAQ (reference sequence). The CDR3 runs 15 residues. CDR3 sequence reads: CASSLMRASPYEQYF. The entire variable domain, with the rest obtained from reference TRBV7-9 and TRBJ2-7, is as follows: DTGVSQNPRHKITKRGQNVTFRCDPISEHNRLYWYRQTLGQGPEFLTYFQNEAQLEKSRLLSDRFSAERPKGSFSTLEIQRTEQGDSAMYLCASSLMRASPYEQYFGPGTRLTVT.

The chain links TRBV6-2 or TRBV6-3 to TRBJ1-5; TCRdb proposes TRBD1, but this gene call is untestable without DNA. The CDR3 loop spans 14 amino acids. Germline CDR1 is MNHEY and CDR2 is SVGEGT. The CDR3: CASSWTDVNQPQHF.

The J gene is TRBJ2-3, the V gene TRBV20-1; the TCRdb call, TRBD1, lacks DNA for checking. Germline V gene sequence: CDR1 DFQATT, CDR2 SNEGSKA (reference sequence). The CDR3 length is 14 residues. The CDR3: CSARTSDITDTQYF.

The chain employs TRBV27 and TRBJ1-5; lacking DNA, the TRBD1 call made by TCRdb goes unchecked. The CDR3 is 15 amino acids. The germline V gene encodes CDR1 MNHEY and CDR2 SMNVEV (reference sequence). The CDR3 is CASSSRTVGNQPQHF.

J is TRBJ2-7 and V is TRBV28; TCRdb reports TRBD1, a call that lacks DNA to check it against. CDR3 length: 17 amino acids. Germline V CDR1 and CDR2: MDHEN, SYDVKM. The CDR3 is CASSLSGAGTSSYEQYF.

The chain combines TRBV20-1 with TRBJ2-5; TCRdb returns TRBD1, unconfirmable since there is no DNA. The CDR3 runs to 14 residues. CDR1 and CDR2 (germline): DFQATT, SNEGSKA (reference sequence). CDR3 sequence reads: CSAIDREGWETQYF.

The chain employs TRBV14 and TRBJ2-7; absent DNA, TCRdb's TRBD2 call cannot be checked. Germline CDR1 SGHDN, CDR2 FVKESK. The CDR3 spans 14 residues. CDR3: CASSQGGITYEQYF.

The rearrangement joins TRBV4-1 to TRBJ2-1; TCRdb reports TRBD1, a call that lacks DNA to check it against. The germline V gene has CDR1 MGHRA and CDR2 YSYEKL. The CDR3 length is 15 residues. CDR3 region: CASRGGTATLSEQFF.

The chain combines TRBV5-1 with TRBJ2-7; there is no DNA to check the TCRdb D call of TRBD1. Germline V gives CDR1 SGHRS, CDR2 YFSETQ. The CDR3 totals 16 residues. The CDR3 loop is CASSGGLDRESHEQYF.

The chain employs TRBV29-1 and TRBJ2-3; there is no DNA to check the TCRdb D call of TRBD2. CDR1 and CDR2 from the germline V gene are SQVTM and ANQGSEA. There are 12 residues in the CDR3. The CDR3 here is CSVPSAAGTQYF.

CDR3 in amino acids: CASSQDAFSTGANVLTF. The chain carries TRBV4-3 and TRBJ2-6. This CDR3 is 17 amino acids long. The germline gives CDR1 LGHNA, CDR2 YSLEER.

This chain joins TRBV28 and TRBJ2-7; TCRdb selects TRBD2, and the lack of DNA leaves this call unchecked. Germline CDR1 and CDR2: MDHEN and SYDVKM. The CDR3 is made up of 14 amino acids. This CDR3 reads CASSPLAGGNEQYF.